This passage covers 28 T cell receptor beta chains from one sample sequenced in a study of CD8 T cells in Susac syndrome. An input of 0.5 to 1 ug of RNA was subjected to reverse transcription using random hexamers. TCRdb ran MiXCR on the immunoSEQ multiplex PCR reads and lists one entry per CDR3 protein. The sample lists more than 85,000 distinct CDR3 sequences; 90% to 96% were seen once. What was sequenced was CD4+ T cells from PBMCs. The receptors were sampled from a human donor in good health.

The chain employs TRBV3-1 and TRBJ1-5, with D possibly TRBD1 on 6 matching bases. Germline V gene data show CDR1 as LGHDT and CDR2 as YNNKEL (reference sequence). V was shortened by 1 base and J by 3 bases, with 13 bases between the two germline ends. The CDR3 loop spans 16 amino acids. CDR3 loop: CASSQVPGDYNQPQHF. The CDR3 DNA sequence: TGTGCCAGCAGCCAAGTTCCAGGGGATTACAATCAGCCCCAGCATTTT.

V usage is TRBV6-6 and J usage is TRBJ2-7, with D hard to call. CDR3 length: 14 amino acids. The germline gives CDR1 MNHNY, CDR2 SVGAGI (reference sequence). Deletions cut 6 bases from V and 2 bases from J, with 14 bases between. This CDR3 is CASSRPSSAYEQYF. The DNA for the CDR3 is TGTGCCAGCAGCCGGCCTTCCTCGGCCTACGAGCAGTACTTC.

The genes are TRBV28 and TRBJ2-1; 8 bases are shared with TRBD2. The CDR3 covers 14 residues. Trimming at V came to 7 bases and at J to 1 base, leaving 3 bases not matched to a gene. Germline-derived CDR1 and CDR2 are MDHEN and SYDVKM. CDR3 in amino acids: CASKAGVSYNEQFF. The CDR3 region has the DNA TGTGCCAGCAAAGCGGGAGTTTCCTACAATGAGCAGTTCTTC. The full variable domain, with the rest looked up from reference TRBV28 and TRBJ2-1, is DVKVTQSSRYLVKRTGEKVFLECVQDMDHENMFWYRQDPGLGLRLIYFSYDVKMKEKGDIPEGYSVSREKKERFSLILESASTNQTSMYLCASKAGVSYNEQFFGPGTRLTVL.

In its sample, this clonotype was seen once. This chain uses TRBV5-1 with TRBJ1-4; D not resolved. Trimming removed 1 base from V and 7 bases from J, with 8 bases in between. This CDR3 region has 13 residues. CDR1 is SGHRS and CDR2 is YFSETQ in the germline V gene. CDR3 coding DNA: TGCGCCAGCAGCTTGTCAGCAGTTGAAAAACTGTTTTTT. Its translation is CASSLSAVEKLFF.

This sequence joins TRBV30 and TRBJ1-6; D is uncertain. The CDR3 has 13 amino acids. V shed 1 base and J shed 7 bases, with 8 bases lying between them. Germline V gene lookup returns CDR1 GTSNPN and CDR2 SVGIG (reference sequence). The CDR3 coding sequence is TGTGCCTGGAGTGACACGGCCAATTCACCCCTCCACTTT. Its translation: CAWSDTANSPLHF.

The rearrangement links TRBV3-1 to TRBJ1-5; D unresolved. Germline CDR1 LGHDT, CDR2 YNNKEL (reference sequence). The CDR3 is 15 residues long. V was cut by 3 bases and J by 9 bases, with 18 bases left in between. CDR3 sequence (DNA): TGTGCCAGCAGCCAGGGCCACGGGGTGGTGAGGCCCCAGCATTTT. Its protein is CASSQGHGVVRPQHF.

The chain uses TRBV6-1 and TRBJ2-1, with 7 bases that match TRBD1. Germline V gene lookup returns CDR1 MNHNS and CDR2 SASEGT. The J segment lost 0 bases and the V segment lost 4 bases, leaving 6 bases of the junction unmatched. This CDR3 contains 16 residues. As DNA, the CDR3 is TGTGCCAGCAGTGGGTTCGGGACAGCCTCCTACAATGAGCAGTTCTTC. Its translation: CASSGFGTASYNEQFF.

This chain connects TRBV5-6 to TRBJ1-1; 8 bases agree with TRBD1. V shed 4 bases and J 3 bases; nucleotides not matched to a gene: 11. Germline lookup yields CDR1 SGHDT and CDR2 YYEEEE. The CDR3 has 16 amino acids. The CDR3 nucleotides are TGTGCCAGCAGCCCTCTGACAGGGGCAATGGACACTGAAGCTTTCTTT. Residues: CASSPLTGAMDTEAFF.

This clonotype is a singleton in its sample. The chain's CDR3 is CATRRDRGGSTEAFF. CDR3 nucleotide sequence: TGTGCCACCAGACGCGACAGGGGGGGATCCACTGAAGCTTTCTTT. The V gene is TRBV15, the J gene TRBJ1-1, with 9 positions matching TRBD1. The length of the CDR3 is 15 residues. CDR1 is LNHNV, CDR2 YYDKDF, per germline (reference sequence). Trimming at V came to 6 bases and at J to 4 bases, leaving 9 bases not matched to a gene.

The genes are TRBV24-1 and TRBJ2-7; 7 bases are shared with TRBD1. The CDR3 sequence is 15 residues long. Germline values: CDR1 KGHDR, CDR2 SFDVKD. V lost 4 bases and J lost 3; bases outside the gene matches: 8. The CDR3 nucleotides are TGTGCCACCAGTGACCTAGAACGACAGGGCTACGAGCAGTACTTC. Its protein product is CATSDLERQGYEQYF.

This chain joins TRBV2 and TRBJ2-5, with 12 bases aligning to TRBD2. Germline V gives CDR1 SNHLY, CDR2 FYNNEI. V shed 7 bases, J shed 1 base, and the junction held 4 bases outside the gene matches. The CDR3 runs to 15 residues. CDR3 in amino acids: CASNGLAGPQETQYF. The CDR3 DNA reads TGTGCCAGCAATGGACTAGCGGGGCCCCAAGAGACCCAGTACTTC.

CDR3 in DNA: TGCAGCGCCGAAGGTCTAGCGGGCGGGGAGCTGTTTTTT. Translated, it gives CSAEGLAGGELFF. The chain couples TRBV29-1 to TRBJ2-2, with TRBD2 identical over 8 bases. J was trimmed by 7 bases and V by 7 bases; bases with no gene match: 8. The CDR3 contains 13 residues. The germline V gene encodes CDR1 SQVTM and CDR2 ANQGSEA.

The V gene is TRBV29-1, the J gene TRBJ2-3, with no clear D. The V gene lost 4 bases and the J gene lost 2 bases, with 13 bases spanning the gap. Germline-derived CDR1 and CDR2 are SQVTM and ANQGSEA. The CDR3 extends over 14 amino acids. In nucleotides, the CDR3 is TGCAGCGTTGCGTCTGGGTCGGTCACAGATACGCAGTATTTT. Protein: CSVASGSVTDTQYF.

The CDR3 region is CASSLKRDRGLLLAKNIQYF. CDR3 nucleotide sequence: TGTGCCAGCAGTTTAAAGAGGGACAGGGGGCTTCTCCTAGCCAAAAACATTCAGTACTTC. The J gene is TRBJ2-4, the V gene TRBV27; 12 nucleotides agree with TRBD1. From germline, CDR1 is MNHEY and CDR2 SMNVEV (reference sequence). CDR3 size: 20 residues. V was clipped by 2 bases and J by 0 bases; unmatched bases: 11.

The rearrangement links TRBV19 to TRBJ2-7; D uncertain. The germline V gene has CDR1 LNHDA and CDR2 SQIVND (reference sequence). The germline V and J ends were trimmed by 3 bases and 7 bases, with 13 bases remaining between them. The CDR3 has 13 residues. The CDR3 loop is CASSISLTREQYF. CDR3 nucleotides: TGTGCCAGTAGTATTTCGTTGACGCGGGAGCAGTACTTC.

The V and J genes are TRBV14 and TRBJ2-1, with D uncertain. V lost 1 base, J lost 10 bases, and 8 bases lay in between. CDR1 and CDR2 from the germline V gene are SGHDN and FVKESK. CDR3 length equals 12 residues. The CDR3 DNA is TGTGCCAGCAGCCAAGCTCGGGTCGAGCAGTTCTTC. It is translated as CASSQARVEQFF.

The chain uses TRBV28 and TRBJ2-5; D is unresolved. Germline V lookup: CDR1 MDHEN, CDR2 SYDVKM. V dropped 3 bases and J dropped 4 bases, with 6 bases sitting between them. The CDR3 consists of 12 residues. CDR3 nucleotide sequence: TGTGCCAGCAGTTTGAGGCGAGAGACCCAGTACTTC. Translating it yields CASSLRRETQYF.

This clonotype was detected only once. This rearrangement joins TRBV20-1 to TRBJ1-5, with no clear D. The germline CDR1 and CDR2 sequences are DFQATT and SNEGSKA (reference sequence). Trimming cost V 4 bases and J 0 bases, with 10 bases left between them. The CDR3 runs 14 residues. CDR3 DNA: TGCAGTGCTAACGACCGGGATAGCAATCAGCCCCAGCATTTT. It codes for CSANDRDSNQPQHF.

The chain couples TRBV6-5 to TRBJ2-3, with D unresolved. The V gene's germline CDR1 is MNHEY and CDR2 SVGAGI. V was trimmed by 8 bases and J by 2 bases, leaving 11 bases between them. There are 13 residues in the CDR3. This chain's CDR3 is CASRAQFTDTQYF. CDR3 sequence (DNA): TGTGCCAGCCGGGCTCAATTCACAGATACGCAGTATTTT.

This sequence joins TRBV14 and TRBJ1-1; TRBD1 agrees at 8 bases. This CDR3 has 15 residues. Losses at the gene ends were 6 bases for V and 1 base for J; bases not matched to a gene: 7. CDR1 is SGHDN, CDR2 FVKESK, per germline. As DNA, the CDR3 is TGTGCCAGCAGGGTCGGACAGGGCTGGAACACTGAAGCTTTCTTT. Translation: CASRVGQGWNTEAFF.

The V gene is TRBV3-1, the J gene TRBJ2-5; 7 bases map to TRBD1. The CDR3 is 14 amino acids. V dropped 1 base and J dropped 1; count of bases not matched to a gene: 0. From germline, CDR1 is LGHDT and CDR2 YNNKEL (reference sequence). The CDR3 bases are TGTGCCAGCAGCCAAGGGACAGGCCAAGAGACCCAGTACTTC. Amino acids: CASSQGTGQETQYF.

V and J are TRBV2 and TRBJ1-1; D is perhaps TRBD1 (5 bases). CDR3 length: 13 amino acids. The germline CDR1 and CDR2 sequences are SNHLY and FYNNEI. The V and J ends lost 8 bases and 7 bases respectively, with 17 bases between them. CDR3 in amino acids: CASSGDRTIEAFF. The CDR3, as DNA: TGTGCCAGCTCGGGCGACAGAACAATTGAAGCTTTCTTT.

The chain combines TRBV13 with TRBJ2-7, with unresolved D. CDR1 is PRHDT, CDR2 FYEKMQ, per germline (reference sequence). This CDR3 region has 14 residues. The germline V and J ends were trimmed by 6 bases and 5 bases, with 17 bases remaining between them. The chain's CDR3 is CASSWLVLSNEQYF. In DNA, the CDR3 is TGTGCCAGCAGTTGGTTAGTCCTTTCGAACGAGCAGTACTTC.

The V gene is TRBV29-1, the J gene TRBJ2-5; TRBD1 or TRBD2 may be the D gene (5 bases each). V shed 7 bases and J shed 1 base, with 10 bases lying between them. This CDR3 has 12 amino acids. Germline V gene data show CDR1 as SQVTM and CDR2 as ANQGSEA. In DNA form, the CDR3 reads TGCAGCGGGCTGGGGGTCCAAGAGACCCAGTACTTC. Amino acids: CSGLGVQETQYF.

This chain joins TRBV5-6 and TRBJ2-5; 9 nucleotides match TRBD2. CDR3 length: 17 amino acids. Germline-derived CDR1 and CDR2 are SGHDT and YYEEEE. V trimming: 3 bases; J trimming: 0 bases; junction bases outside the gene matches: 9. The CDR3 region is CASSYTSAGGYQETQYF. In DNA, the CDR3 is TGTGCCAGCAGCTACACCTCCGCGGGGGGGTACCAAGAGACCCAGTACTTC.

The chain is built from TRBV24-1 and TRBJ2-1; 10 positions agree with TRBD2. Trimming removed 5 bases from V and 2 bases from J; junction bases left unmatched: 11. The CDR3 sequence is 18 residues long. The germline CDR1 and CDR2 sequences are KGHDR and SFDVKD. CDR3 sequence reads: CATSVSSGGAGTYNEQFF. The CDR3 DNA follows: TGTGCCACCAGTGTGTCCAGCGGGGGGGCCGGCACCTACAATGAGCAGTTCTTC.

V is TRBV7-8 and J is TRBJ1-1, with D tentatively TRBD1 (6 bases). Trimming pared 11 bases from V and 6 bases from J, leaving 22 bases between. Germline V lookup: CDR1 SGHVS, CDR2 FQNEAQ. The CDR3 extends over 14 amino acids. The CDR3 region is CAAERWGREPEAFF. DNA for the CDR3: TGTGCCGCGGAAAGGTGGGGGCGTGAGCCTGAAGCTTTCTTT.

This rearrangement joins TRBV5-7 to TRBJ2-4; 9 bases are a match to TRBD1. TRBV5-7 is known as an ORF, though its function is uncertain. CDR3 length equals 15 residues. The J segment lost 2 bases and the V segment lost 3 bases, leaving 3 bases of the junction unmatched. The CDR3 region is CASSWDRETKNIQYF. The CDR3 nucleotides are TGTGCCAGCAGCTGGGACAGGGAAACCAAAAACATTCAGTACTTC.